Below, 25 T cell receptor beta chains from the same sample are listed, as sequenced in a study of blood T cell repertoires in COVID-19. Repertoires were generated with immunoSEQ multiplex PCR, while TCRdb's copy carries only in-frame clones and drops some. The profile covers about 60,000 clones, with 88% appearing a single time and 4.5% to 5% taken by the ten largest. The sequenced sample was peripheral blood. All receptors come from a human donor in a cohort sampled during active COVID-19.

This clone was detected a few times. The genes are TRBV7-6 and TRBJ2-1; 9 positions agree with TRBD2. CDR3 size: 16 residues. The germline V gene has CDR1 SGHVS and CDR2 FNYEAQ. V shed 1 base and J 7 bases; nucleotides not matched to a gene: 8. CDR3 residues: CASSLEGLAGSNEQFF. For the CDR3, the DNA is TGTGCCAGCAGCTTAGAGGGGCTAGCGGGGAGTAATGAGCAGTTCTTC.

The V call is TRBV6-5, the J call TRBJ2-3, with D unresolved. This CDR3 spans 13 amino acids. V dropped 6 bases and J dropped 5 bases, with 12 bases sitting between them. CDR1 is MNHEY, CDR2 SVGAGI, per germline. This CDR3 reads CASSRPAGDTQYF. CDR3 nucleotide sequence: TGTGCCAGCAGCCGCCCCGCCGGAGATACGCAGTATTTT.

V and J are TRBV20-1 and TRBJ1-6, with TRBD1 identical over 10 bases. After removal of 3 bases from V and 9 bases from J, the junction contained 14 bases not matched to a gene. This CDR3 spans 17 amino acids. Germline V gives CDR1 DFQATT, CDR2 SNEGSKA (reference sequence). This chain's CDR3 is CSASGGTGVLIGSPLHF. The CDR3 region has the DNA TGCAGTGCTAGTGGAGGGACAGGGGTCTTGATAGGTTCACCCCTCCACTTT.

The rearrangement links TRBV27 to TRBJ2-7, with 8 bases that match TRBD1. Germline CDR1 reads MNHEY; CDR2 reads SMNVEV (reference sequence). The CDR3 extends over 15 amino acids. J was trimmed by 1 base and V by 4 bases; bases with no gene match: 6. CDR3 coding DNA: TGTGCCAGCAGTTCAGGAGGACAGGGTTCCTACGAGCAGTACTTC. Its protein is CASSSGGQGSYEQYF.

This clone came up once. CDR3 DNA: TGCAGCGGACAGGGAGGTGGGGAGCTGTTTTTT. This encodes CSGQGGGELFF. The gene calls are TRBV29-1 and TRBJ2-2; the D gene is possibly TRBD1 (7 bases). V shed 7 bases and J shed 8 bases, with 11 bases lying between them. Germline lookup yields CDR1 SQVTM and CDR2 ANQGSEA. The CDR3 is 11 amino acids.

This chain links TRBV19 with TRBJ1-2; TRBD1 matches at 10 bases. J was trimmed by 4 bases and V by 7 bases; bases with no gene match: 6. The CDR3 runs to 14 residues. Germline V lookup: CDR1 LNHDA, CDR2 SQIVND (reference sequence). CDR3 region: CASNIRDRGYGYTF. The CDR3 bases are TGTGCCAGTAACATAAGGGACAGGGGCTATGGCTACACCTTC. Full variable domain (rest looked up from reference TRBV19 and TRBJ1-2): DGGITQSPKYLFRKEGQNVTLSCEQNLNHDAMYWYRQDPGQGLRLIYYSQIVNDFQKGDIAEGYSVSREKKESFPLTVTSAQKNPTAFYLCASNIRDRGYGYTFGSGTRLTVV.

V and J are TRBV7-8 and TRBJ1-4; 9 positions match TRBD1. Germline V gives CDR1 SGHVS, CDR2 FQNEAQ. V was clipped by 6 bases and J by 8 bases; unmatched bases: 10. This CDR3 contains 15 residues. The CDR3 reads CASRSTGTGPEKLFF. CDR3 nucleotides: TGTGCCAGCAGATCGACCGGGACAGGGCCCGAAAAACTGTTTTTT. Full variable domain (rest looked up from reference TRBV7-8 and TRBJ1-4): GAGVSQSPRYKVAKRGQDVALRCDPISGHVSLFWYQQALGQGPEFLTYFQNEAQLDKSGLPSDRFFAERPEGSVSTLKIQRTQQEDSAVYLCASRSTGTGPEKLFFGSGTQLSVL.

The chain uses TRBV7-8 and TRBJ2-5, with a tentative D call TRBD2 (7 bases). Between the trimmed V and J ends, which lost 7 bases and 7 bases, there was a span of 19 bases. CDR1 SGHVS and CDR2 FQNEAQ come from the germline V gene. This CDR3 has 14 residues. CDR3 sequence: CASTEGGAKVTQYF. CDR3 bases: TGTGCCAGCACCGAGGGGGGGGCCAAGGTGACCCAGTACTTC.

The chain combines TRBV11-2 with TRBJ2-1; D is undetermined. This CDR3 comprises 12 residues. Germline CDR1 is SGHAT and CDR2 is FQNNGV. Trimming pared 5 bases from V and 6 bases from J, leaving 8 bases between. CDR3 bases: TGTGCCAGCAGCGCAGCAGGCAATGAGCAGTTCTTC. Its translation: CASSAAGNEQFF.

This clone was seen just once. This chain uses TRBV18 with TRBJ2-7; TRBD2 matches at 13 bases. The germline CDR1 and CDR2 sequences are KGHSH and LQKENI. This CDR3 comprises 15 residues. V was pared by 3 bases and J by 4 bases, with 3 bases of the junction left unmatched. CDR3 sequence reads: CASSPGLAGVYEQYF. CDR3 sequence (DNA): TGTGCCAGCTCACCCGGACTAGCGGGAGTTTACGAGCAGTACTTC.

The rearrangement uses TRBV5-4 and TRBJ2-7, with 8 nucleotides matching TRBD2. V was pared by 0 bases and J by 2 bases, with 4 bases of the junction left unmatched. Per germline, CDR1 SGHNT and CDR2 YYREEE (reference sequence). The CDR3 loop spans 15 amino acids. The CDR3 sequence is CASSLESGSPYEQYF. Written as DNA, the CDR3 is TGTGCCAGCAGCTTGGAAAGCGGGAGTCCCTACGAGCAGTACTTC.

The rearrangement links TRBV4-1 to TRBJ2-1; D is undetermined. V was clipped by 1 base and J by 5 bases, with 12 bases between them. The germline V gene encodes CDR1 MGHRA and CDR2 YSYEKL. This CDR3 has 15 residues. The CDR3 sequence: CASSQAGSPNNEQFF. CDR3 DNA: TGCGCCAGCAGCCAAGCCGGGTCGCCGAACAATGAGCAGTTCTTC.

The gene calls are TRBV6-5 and TRBJ2-4; 11 bases match TRBD2. Losses at the gene ends were 4 bases for V and 4 bases for J; bases not matched to a gene: 3. This CDR3 is built from 15 residues. Germline CDR1 is MNHEY and CDR2 is SVGAGI. This CDR3 reads CASSFSGRAKNIQYF. In DNA, the CDR3 is TGTGCCAGCAGTTTTAGCGGGAGGGCGAAAAACATTCAGTACTTC.

V is TRBV11-2 and J is TRBJ2-3; 9 nucleotides line up with TRBD2. The junction had 4 bases not matched to a gene; V was cut back by 0 bases and J by 3 bases. Germline CDR1 reads SGHAT; CDR2 reads FQNNGV. The CDR3 is 16 amino acids. Written as DNA, the CDR3 is TGTGCCAGCAGCTTAGAGGGCGGGAGGGCAACAGATACGCAGTATTTT. Translation: CASSLEGGRATDTQYF. Based on the CDR3 plus reference TRBV11-2 and TRBJ2-3, the full variable domain is EAGVAQSPRYKIIEKRQSVAFWCNPISGHATLYWYQQILGQGPKLLIQFQNNGVVDDSQLPKDRFSAERLKGVDSTLKIQPAKLEDSAVYLCASSLEGGRATDTQYFGPGTRLTVL.

The chain joins TRBV5-1 to TRBJ2-2; 12 nucleotides agree with TRBD2. The V segment lost 4 bases and the J segment 6 bases; nucleotides outside the gene matches: 10. CDR3 length: 17 amino acids. CDR1 is SGHRS, CDR2 YFSETQ, per germline. The CDR3 sequence: CASSPPSSGRAPGELFF. CDR3 coding DNA: TGCGCCAGCAGCCCCCCCTCTAGCGGGAGGGCCCCCGGGGAGCTGTTTTTT.

V is TRBV5-1 and J is TRBJ2-2; D is possibly TRBD2 (5 bases). V was trimmed by 1 base and J by 2 bases, leaving 12 bases between them. The CDR3 has 16 amino acids. Per germline, CDR1 SGHRS and CDR2 YFSETQ. The CDR3 here is CASSLRLAPNTGELFF. CDR3 DNA: TGCGCCAGCAGCTTGAGATTAGCGCCCAACACCGGGGAGCTGTTTTTT.

This clone was counted once. The chain has TRBV7-9 and TRBJ1-1; 7 positions agree with TRBD1. Germline loops: CDR1 SEHNR, CDR2 FQNEAQ (reference sequence). Germline trimming cut 4 bases from V and 3 bases from J; bases unmatched to any gene: 8. The CDR3 contains 15 residues. The CDR3 here is CASSSPTGVDTEAFF. The DNA of the CDR3 is TGTGCCAGCAGCTCGCCAACAGGGGTGGACACTGAAGCTTTCTTT. Full variable domain (remainder filled in from reference TRBV7-9 and TRBJ1-1): DTGVSQNPRHKITKRGQNVTFRCDPISEHNRLYWYRQTLGQGPEFLTYFQNEAQLEKSRLLSDRFSAERPKGSFSTLEIQRTEQGDSAMYLCASSSPTGVDTEAFFGQGTRLTVV.

The rearrangement links TRBV13 to TRBJ2-7, with 7 positions matching TRBD2. CDR3 length: 16 residues. CDR1 and CDR2 (germline): PRHDT, FYEKMQ (reference sequence). J gave up 0 bases and V 0 bases, and 5 bases lay outside the gene matches. CDR3 sequence reads: CASSLGVGGPSYEQYF. As DNA, the CDR3 is TGTGCCAGCAGCTTAGGGGTGGGAGGGCCCTCCTACGAGCAGTACTTC.

The chain joins TRBV14 to TRBJ2-7, with unresolved D. V lost 0 bases and J lost 3, with 12 bases in between. The CDR3 extends over 15 amino acids. Germline lookup yields CDR1 SGHDN and CDR2 FVKESK. The CDR3 loop is CASSQDLFRGYEQYF. CDR3 nucleotide sequence: TGTGCCAGCAGCCAAGATTTGTTCCGCGGCTACGAGCAGTACTTC.

This clone was detected only a few times. The chain recombines TRBV30 with TRBJ2-7; TRBD2 is a possible D gene (5 bases). Trimming shortened V by 0 bases and J by 3 bases, and 15 bases separated the two germline ends. Looked up from germline, CDR1 is GTSNPN and CDR2 is SVGIG (reference sequence). This CDR3 has 15 amino acids. CDR3 sequence: CAWSVSGSPFYEQYF. In nucleotides, the CDR3 is TGTGCCTGGAGTGTCTCGGGGTCCCCTTTCTACGAGCAGTACTTC.

V and J are TRBV19 and TRBJ2-2, with D possibly being TRBD2 (5 bases). The CDR3 extends over 14 amino acids. V was shortened by 7 bases and J by 0 bases, with 9 bases between the two germline ends. Germline V gene lookup returns CDR1 LNHDA and CDR2 SQIVND (reference sequence). CDR3 amino acids: CASKVGANTGELFF. In nucleotides, the CDR3 is TGTGCCAGTAAGGTGGGAGCGAACACCGGGGAGCTGTTTTTT.

The chain recombines TRBV12-5 with TRBJ1-2; TRBD1 matches 7 bases. V trimming: 1 base; J trimming: 2 bases; junction bases outside the gene matches: 4. Germline values: CDR1 LGHNT, CDR2 FRNRAP. The CDR3 totals 15 residues. Here the CDR3 reads CASGLANRGNYGYTF. CDR3 bases: TGTGCTAGTGGTTTGGCTAACAGGGGAAACTATGGCTACACCTTC.

The gene calls are TRBV5-4 and TRBJ1-2; 9 bases agree with TRBD1. Unmatched junction bases numbered 3, after V lost 1 base and J lost 2 bases. Per the germline V gene, CDR1 is SGHNT and CDR2 is YYREEE (reference sequence). CDR3 length: 15 residues. The CDR3 spells CASSLITGGNYGYTF. In nucleotides, the CDR3 is TGTGCCAGCAGCTTGATCACAGGGGGCAACTATGGCTACACCTTC.

The chain employs TRBV19 and TRBJ2-2, with 8 bases lining up with TRBD2. J was trimmed by 6 bases and V by 2 bases; bases with no gene match: 2. Per the germline V gene, CDR1 is LNHDA and CDR2 is SQIVND (reference sequence). This CDR3 comprises 14 residues. CDR3 amino acids: CASSIREGAGELFF. CDR3 nucleotide sequence: TGTGCCAGTAGTATACGGGAGGGGGCCGGGGAGCTGTTTTTT. The variable domain in full, with the rest retrieved from reference TRBV19 and TRBJ2-2, is DGGITQSPKYLFRKEGQNVTLSCEQNLNHDAMYWYRQDPGQGLRLIYYSQIVNDFQKGDIAEGYSVSREKKESFPLTVTSAQKNPTAFYLCASSIREGAGELFFGEGSRLTVL.

The V and J genes are TRBV24-1 and TRBJ1-4; TRBD1 aligns across 9 bases. CDR1 KGHDR and CDR2 SFDVKD come from the germline V gene. The CDR3 is 15 residues long. V shed 3 bases, J shed 5 bases, and the junction held 3 bases outside the gene matches. In DNA form, the CDR3 reads TGTGCCACCAGTGATGTCGGGACAGGGAATGAAAAACTGTTTTTT. It is translated as CATSDVGTGNEKLFF.